This T cell receptor (beta chain) was observed in a study of T-cell reconstitution after alpha-beta-depleted transplantation in children. Study-level points and caveats: Expanded clones from the graft, numbering several hundred, reportedly supplied alpha-beta T cells about two months after transplant. There were some patients whose high TCRbeta diversity at day 60 came from surviving recipient T cells and thymic progenitors. Newly made T cells mostly supplied T-cell counts and diversity one year after transplant.

Germline V CDR1 and CDR2: SGHVS, FNYEAQ. The V and J ends lost 5 bases and 1 base respectively, with 12 bases between them. This CDR3 region has 15 residues. Unique molecular identifiers were incorporated during preparation of the TCRbeta library. One entry per CDR3 protein, called by TCRdb with MiXCR from the PCR reads. This sample yields approximately 230,000 distinct CDR3 sequences, of which roughly a quarter are seen a single time; 2.6% belongs to the top ten. A remark on this clonotype: Its antigen is unidentified.

The genes are TRBV7-6 and TRBJ2-1, with D maybe TRBD2 (5 bases). The receptor comes from a girl under 10 years old with Fanconi anemia, due to receive a stem cell transplant. This material consisted of PBMCs, taken before TCRalphabeta/CD19-depleted stem cell transplant. The CDR3 reads CASSPPSLSYNEQFF. Written as DNA, the CDR3 is TGTGCCAGCAGCCCGCCTAGCCTATCCTACAATGAGCAGTTCTTC.